This T cell receptor beta chain was documented in a study of sequential checkpoint blockade in melanoma. Study context: First-line arms were nivolumab then ipilimumab, or the reverse, randomized 1:1.

Treatment in this sample: randomized to nivolumab then ipilimumab (arm A) or the reverse (arm B). No patient had prior DNA-damaging chemotherapy. From thawed PBMCs, live CD3+CD8+ cells negative for CD19 and CD56 were sorted. TCRdb's copy holds only in-frame clones and misses some; the assay was immunoSEQ multiplex PCR. The repertoire holds approximately 9,000 clones, with 55% to 85% as singletons. The CDR3 runs 17 residues. Trimming removed 2 bases from V and 0 bases from J; junction bases left unmatched: 3. The genes are TRBV23-1 and TRBJ2-2, with 10 bases identical to TRBD2. TRBV23-1 is an open reading frame, and its role is uncertain. This sequence originates from a human donor with melanoma. The sequences come from CD8+ T cells sorted from blood (inferred from file names), collected from a patient given nivolumab and ipilimumab in sequence. DNA of the CDR3: TGCGCCAGCAGTCAACCCACTAGCGGGACGAACACCGGGGAGCTGTTTTTT. Protein: CASSQPTSGTNTGELFF.